This T cell receptor beta chain is from a study of blood T cell repertoires in COVID-19. Study-level background: Italy, Spain and the United States were the sources of the convalescent and acute COVID-19 samples. From T cells, B-cell-depleted T cells, or PBMCs came the material, which was cDNA or gDNA.

The authors' processing: Amplification of reference gene primers was used by the study to estimate nucleated cell counts. TCRdb keeps only in-frame clones here, not all; method: immunoSEQ multiplex PCR. V and J calls and clone size are those listed in that table; D and trimming were worked out from the DNA. The repertoire holds about 100,000 clones, around nine tenths seen once, with 3% in the top ten. The length of the CDR3 is 17 residues. CDR1 SGHTS and CDR2 YDEGEE come from the germline V gene. Trimming stripped 2 bases from V and 3 bases from J, with 15 bases between. This sequence joins TRBV5-8 and TRBJ2-6, with a tentative D call TRBD1 (7 bases). The source material was peripheral blood. The receptor was derived from a man in his fifties or sixties with active or convalescent COVID-19. The chain's CDR3 is CASSFYSGGGGANVLTF. The CDR3, as DNA: TGTGCCAGCAGCTTCTACTCAGGGGGAGGTGGGGCCAACGTCCTGACTTTC.